This T cell receptor (beta chain) appears in the sequencing data of a study of cytomegalovirus exposure and HLA in healthy donors. Regarding this clone: What it recognizes is unknown.

Study-level results: Specificity for CMV antigens was confirmed in vitro for a few of the CMV-associated chains. Per a later analysis, 15,000 to 20,000 TCR beta sequences showed association with HLA alleles at 0.05 false discovery rate.

This CDR3 has 14 amino acids. The germline gives CDR1 MDHEN, CDR2 SYDVKM. The V and J ends lost 5 bases and 5 bases, in that order; junction bases with no gene match: 5. The PCR contained 60 Vbeta and 13 Jbeta primers. Sequenced by immunoSEQ multiplex PCR; TCRdb stores in-frame clones only, minus some. This repertoire shows about 84,000 clones, around 89% found once; its top ten account for about 2.5%. This TCR derives from a man aged 18 to 29 in good health and CMV-seronegative. The V call is TRBV28, the J call TRBJ2-3; 9 positions agree with TRBD2. The sequencing input was PBMCs. This chain's CDR3 is CASSRGGREDTQYF. DNA of the CDR3: TGTGCCAGCAGTCGGGGCGGGAGGGAAGATACGCAGTATTTT.